This T cell receptor (beta chain) was captured by sequencing in a study of cytomegalovirus exposure and HLA in healthy donors (dated by TCRdb to about 2017). Concerning the study at large: An earlier analysis of approximately 550 of the donors reported 276 Gb of sequence data and about 100 million unique TCR beta sequences from approximately 180 million T cells. An early release that covered 640 HLA-typed donors contained approximately 290 gigabases of sequencing data and about 93 million unique TCR sequences. Of the 398 genotyped donors, 75% to 85% were placed in the genetic ancestry cluster associated with self-reported Caucasian donors. The study aimed to test whether cataloging public T cell receptors could reveal signatures of past pathogen exposure. The study used immunosequencing to profile the T cell repertoires of 600 to 850 subjects and linked those repertoires to cytomegalovirus serostatus. In addition to the first cohort of several hundred subjects, a separate validation cohort of about 120 different subjects was used. To predict cytomegalovirus infection status, the study brought together high-throughput TCR immunosequencing, statistical association of individual TCRs with disease status, and machine learning. In a later analysis, previously published TCR beta repertoires from 550 to 700 donors were re-analyzed and high-resolution HLA genotyping was added so that TCR occurrence patterns could be studied. Rather than drawing on any new phenotypic data, the later analysis identified candidate immune exposures from TCR beta sequences and the way those sequences occurred across donors. In an earlier analysis of 587 of the donors, high-throughput TCR beta sequencing was used to judge whether each TCR beta V gene segment behaved as functional or pseudogenic. Donor age, sex, ethnicity and CMV serostatus were compiled alongside the repertoire data. In a later genetic analysis, genome-wide SNP genotypes for 398 of the 666 donors were used, and that subset was treated as a discovery cohort. All discovery cohort repertoires had been generated using a single sequencing platform. HLA typing included class I and class II loci at four-digit resolution. Typing coverage differed by locus: A, B, C, DRB1 and DQB1 were typed in about 629-640 donors, DQA1 in 500 to 550, DPA1 in around 610, and DPB1 in 400 to 480. Several DR-DQ haplotypes were handled as single units for association and clustering because linkage in the cohort was strong. On average, 235,054 unique TCR beta nucleotide sequences were sequenced per donor among several hundred genotyped donors of the cohort, with roughly 18% of those sequences being non-productive.

As for this clone: No cognate antigen has been identified for it. No base qualities exist here, and no much larger clone lies one base off it.

Reading from cysteine to phenylalanine, the CDR3 counts 15 amino acids. CDR3 DNA only is kept here, 45 bases in frame from base 1. Per the germline V gene, SGHDT is the CDR1 and YYEEEE is the CDR2. V trim: 0 bases; J trim: 4 bases; unmatched bases: 4. Paper-wide results and their limitations: In a later genetic analysis, a missense DCLRE1C variant was associated with V-gene and J-gene trimming of TCR beta chains, and the association was replicated in an independent cohort. At a false discovery rate of 0.05, a later analysis linked fewer than 20,000 TCR beta sequences to specific HLA alleles. In vitro tests confirmed that a few of the cytomegalovirus-associated TCR beta chains recognize cytomegalovirus antigens. In a later analysis, most CMV-associated TCR beta chains were found to appear HLA-restricted, with HLA associations seemingly driven largely by CMV exposure. A later analysis found that TCR association rates varied across HLA loci, with DRB1 alleles showing the most associated TCRs and HLA-C alleles the fewest. According to a later analysis, parvovirus B19, influenza, CMV and Epstein-Barr virus appeared linked to several top co-occurrence clusters. A further reported finding was that TCR beta sequences accurately predicted the HLA-A and HLA-B alleles for most subjects in the first cohort. Correlated functional status among segregating V segments might reflect linkage disequilibrium, but an unknown experimental factor could not be ruled out. An earlier analysis of around 540 of the donors showed that most TCR beta V segments appeared in productive rearrangements either about 87% or about 30% of the time, which broadly matched IMGT annotations. Because HLA typing was unavailable for some donors at each locus, only the typed subset was used in association tests. In a later genetic analysis, fewer N-insertions in productive TCRs were reported among donors in an Asian-associated ancestry cluster than the roughly 700-donor mean. Assigning TCR associations to individual alleles was difficult when HLA alleles, especially DR and DQ, strongly co-occurred. It was suggested by the authors that the approach could potentially be generalized to other disease states and immunological phenotypes. Immune exposure information for the cohort was limited to CMV serostatus. Some IMGT-functional V segments, including TRBV6-2 and TRBV6-3, could not be distinguished by the 87-base-pair reads and were therefore excluded. In a later analysis, HLA-associated TCR beta chains were found to be more clonally expanded and to have lower generation probabilities than equally common non-associated chains. Cytomegalovirus status was reported to be diagnosed by the classifier with high specificity and sensitivity in both the original and validation cohorts. Only TCR beta chains were sequenced in this cohort, and the absence of alpha or paired-chain data limited detectable features. A group of highly shared sequence variants was considered likely to be a technical artifact of the sequencing pipeline. Presence/absence analyses assumed roughly uniform sequencing depth across donors, an assumption that may not hold. Over 15 rarely observed V segments, including chromosome 9 orphons, were excluded from the earlier analysis of several hundred of the donors because counts were too low. Across donors, most TCR sequences were observed very rarely, whereas some public TCRs were present in many individuals. The study listed 164 TCR beta chains as associated with cytomegalovirus.

Libraries came from the immunoSEQ multiplex PCR assay. For the multiplex PCR, a mixture combining 60 forward primers for TCR Vbeta segments and 13 reverse primers for TCR Jbeta segments was used. The CDR3 region of rearranged TCR beta genes was amplified from genomic DNA with a multiplex PCR assay. Amplified TCR beta libraries were sequenced as 87-base-pair reads on the Illumina HiSeq System. As for the original processing: Across the roughly 700 repertoires, a later analysis counted tens of millions of unique TCR beta chains, approximately 10 million of which were shared by at least two donors. Raw reads were error-corrected and collapsed into unique sequences with a nearest-neighbor algorithm that merged closely related sequences to remove PCR and sequencing errors. CDR3 sequences were aligned to IMGT reference sequences to assign V, D and J gene segments. For a sequence to be retained, a match of at least six nucleotides was required to both a V gene segment and a J gene segment. Rearrangements were classified as productive when the CDR3 lacked stop codons and remained in frame with V and J, and all other rearrangements were classified as non-productive. CDR3 was defined according to IMGT convention as the region running from the second conserved V-encoded cysteine to the conserved J-encoded phenylalanine. The earlier analysis of about 500 of the donors excluded sequences that lacked an unambiguous match to a single V gene segment. An earlier analysis of around 600 of the donors classified V segments as functional when productive rearrangements were above 56.7% and as segregating when the standard deviation between donors was above 5%. A statistical classification framework was built for diagnosing cytomegalovirus status from the catalog of TCR beta chain sequences. In a later analysis, TCR nucleotide sequences were compared against IMGT/GENE-DB human TR gene sequences so that V and J genes could be assigned. The TCRdist pipeline was used in a later analysis to assign CDR3 sequences and most-parsimonious VDJ recombination scenarios. In a later analysis, each TCR beta chain was defined by its CDR3 amino acid sequence together with its V-gene family, and reads without a unique V-gene family were excluded. To address suspected cross-contamination and a sequencing artifact, a later analysis removed roughly 580 highly shared, low-generation-probability nucleotide sequences. A later analysis calculated a clonal expansion index for each public chain from normalized within-repertoire ranks of inferred template counts. In a later analysis, generation probabilities were computed with a VDJ recombination model fitted to out-of-frame rearrangements, and the resulting probabilities were checked against IGoR. A later analysis scored TCR-TCR, TCR-HLA and TCR-CMV co-occurrence with hypergeometric tests, applying a repertoire-size bias correction to TCR pairs. To estimate false discovery rates, a later analysis permuted the HLA or CMV assignments 20 times. A later analysis grouped co-occurring TCRs with DBSCAN, adding TCRdist sequence similarity when clustering within HLA-allele-positive subsets. Repertoires with fewer than 30,000 or more than 120,000 public chains were left out of co-occurrence clustering, as were about 5 repertoires with anomalous nucleotide sharing. The source is immuneACCESS, and TCRdb retained only in-frame sequences with V and J called. Part of the clones is not carried over; for the studies checked, unresolved V genes explain less than half of this, and the remainder is unexplained. V, J and clone size were drawn from that table, and D and trimming were deduced from the DNA. The sample yields 130,000 or so clones; around 79% were counted once. More than 1.1% of the sample is held by the ten biggest clonotypes.

The cohort consisted of 650 to 700 healthy bone marrow donors. Cohort members were all nominally healthy when sampled, although unrecorded immune exposures were likely present. The donor was CMV seronegative and was included in the group of hundreds of seronegative cohort members. Every donor gave a peripheral blood sample, and the peripheral blood mononuclear cells from that sample were used for TCR beta sequencing. Genomic DNA extraction from the blood cell samples was performed with the Qiagen DNeasy Blood Extraction Kit. This sequence was found in a woman aged 40-49 years in good health and CMV-seronegative. Sample: PBMCs. The sequence joins TRBV5-6 to TRBJ1-5; 7 nucleotides in the junction match TRBD1. The encoded CDR3 is CASSLEGADNQPQHF. In nucleotides, the sequence is TGTGCCAGCAGCTTGGAGGGGGCAGATAATCAGCCCCAGCATTTT.